Listed below are T cell receptor beta chains from one sample, sequenced in a study of control samples from healthy donors and cancer patients. The data were produced by immunoSEQ multiplex PCR, yet TCRdb's version contains in-frame clones alone and is incomplete. The sample lists 85,000 to 90,000 clones, roughly nine tenths seen once, with 20% to 25% in the top ten. What was sequenced was blood. All receptors derive from a man under 40 in good health. Each CDR3 is given with its conserved first and last residue. The D gene is left open where the match is weak. The size field is filled for only some rows; it gives once, few, many or a size class.

V	J	D	size	CDR3	DNA
TRBV29-1	TRBJ1-3	NA	NA	CSVGTVGNTIYF	TGCAGCGTTGGGACGGTTGGAAACACCATATATTTT
TRBV27	TRBJ1-1	NA	NA	CASSYLLGSEAFF	TGTGCCAGCAGTTACCTGTTAGGGTCTGAAGCTTTCTTT
TRBV4-1	TRBJ1-4	TRBD1	NA	CASSRQQGSTNEKLFF	TGCGCCAGCAGCCGGCAACAGGGGAGTACTAATGAAAAACTGTTTTTT
TRBV15	TRBJ2-3	TRBD1	once	CATSSSHRGQGDTDTQYF	TGTGCCACCAGCAGCTCACATAGGGGACAGGGGGACACAGATACGCAGTATTTT
TRBV2	TRBJ2-2	NA	few	CASSEDPVTGELFF	TGTGCCAGCAGTGAGGACCCCGTCACCGGGGAGCTGTTTTTT
TRBV19	TRBJ2-1	NA	NA	CASSIRTTDYNEQFF	TGTGCCAGTAGTATAAGGACGACGGACTACAATGAGCAGTTCTTC
TRBV2	TRBJ1-1	NA	NA	CASSERTEAFF	TGTGCCAGCAGCGAACGCACTGAAGCTTTCTTT
TRBV7-2	TRBJ1-1	NA	NA	CASSLAYSWGNTEAFF	TGTGCCAGCAGCTTAGCCTATTCGTGGGGGAACACTGAAGCTTTCTTT
TRBV7-8	TRBJ1-5	NA	NA	CASSPGLHQPQHF	TGTGCCAGCAGCCCGGGACTTCATCAGCCCCAGCATTTT
TRBV27	TRBJ1-5	NA	NA	CASSYSTARQPQHF	TGTGCCAGCAGTTATTCAACAGCCCGTCAGCCCCAGCATTTT
TRBV2	TRBJ2-7	NA	NA	CASSEGASPYEQYF	TGTGCCAGCAGTGAAGGGGCGAGCCCTTACGAGCAGTACTTC
TRBV9	TRBJ1-4	TRBD1	NA	CASSERQGGSNEKLFF	TGTGCCAGCAGCGAACGACAGGGGGGTTCCAATGAAAAACTGTTTTTT
TRBV4-2	TRBJ1-6	NA	NA	CASSQERRISSPLHF	TGTGCCAGCAGCCAAGAAAGGAGGATCTCTTCACCCCTCCACTTT
TRBV27	TRBJ1-2	NA	NA	CASSPYTKTSYGYTF	TGTGCCAGCAGTCCTTACACGAAAACTTCCTATGGCTACACCTTC
TRBV29-1	TRBJ1-1	NA	NA	CSVNTNTEAFF	TGCAGCGTCAACACGAACACTGAAGCTTTCTTT
TRBV30	TRBJ2-7	TRBD1	NA	CAWSVTGGAGEQYF	TGTGCCTGGAGTGTAACAGGGGGCGCGGGGGAGCAGTACTTC
TRBV2	TRBJ1-5	NA	once	CASSEDGGGNQPQHF	TGTGCCAGCAGTGAAGACGGAGGAGGCAATCAGCCCCAGCATTTT
TRBV11-3	TRBJ2-3	NA	NA	CASSLGGGGAIVTDTQYF	TGTGCCAGCAGCTTAGGAGGTGGGGGGGCTATAGTCACAGATACGCAGTATTTT
TRBV7-9	TRBJ2-4	NA	NA	CASSVAQKDIQYF	TGTGCCAGCAGCGTCGCCCAAAAAGACATTCAGTACTTC
TRBV7-9	TRBJ1-6	TRBD1	few	CASSPSGQFYNSPLHF	TGTGCCAGCAGCCCTTCGGGACAGTTCTATAATTCACCCCTCCACTTT
TRBV4-2	TRBJ1-1	NA	NA	CASSQGGNTEAFF	TGTGCCAGCAGCCAAGGCGGAAACACTGAAGCTTTCTTT
TRBV29-1	TRBJ2-5	NA	NA	CSVLPGEETQYF	TGCAGCGTTCTTCCGGGGGAAGAGACCCAGTACTTC